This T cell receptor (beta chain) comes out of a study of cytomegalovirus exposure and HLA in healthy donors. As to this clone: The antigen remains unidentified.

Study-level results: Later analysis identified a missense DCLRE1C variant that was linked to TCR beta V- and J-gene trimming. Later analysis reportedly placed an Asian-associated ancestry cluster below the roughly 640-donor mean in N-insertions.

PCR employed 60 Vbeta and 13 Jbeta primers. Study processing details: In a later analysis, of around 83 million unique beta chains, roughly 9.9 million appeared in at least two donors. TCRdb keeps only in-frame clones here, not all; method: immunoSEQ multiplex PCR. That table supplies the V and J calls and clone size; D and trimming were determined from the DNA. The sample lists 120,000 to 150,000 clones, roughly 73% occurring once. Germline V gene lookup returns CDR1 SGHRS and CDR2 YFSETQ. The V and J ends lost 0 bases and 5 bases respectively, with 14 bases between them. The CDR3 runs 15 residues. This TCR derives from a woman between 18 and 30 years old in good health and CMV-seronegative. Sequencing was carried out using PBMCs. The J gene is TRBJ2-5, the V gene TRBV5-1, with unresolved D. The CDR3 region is CASSLVAQSQETQYF. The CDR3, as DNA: TGCGCCAGCAGCTTGGTAGCACAATCCCAGGAGACCCAGTACTTC.